This T cell receptor (beta chain) was identified during a study of blood T cell repertoires in COVID-19. As for the study in general: The analysed material was cDNA or gDNA that came from T cells, B-cell-depleted T cells, or PBMCs.

Sequencing used immunoSEQ multiplex PCR; TCRdb keeps in-frame clones, though not all of them. In the table there are around 450,000 clones, roughly nine tenths of which are singletons. Cohort assignment relied on participant-reported clinical history. For recovered donors of Cohort 3, there were two negative PCRs, clearance, or symptom resolution. The V end was cut by 0 bases, the J end by 5 bases, with 11 bases between. The CDR3 covers 15 residues. Germline values: CDR1 LGHDT, CDR2 YNNKEL (reference sequence). V and J are TRBV3-1 (or the pseudogene TRBV3-2) and TRBJ1-5; D is undetermined. Sequencing input: PBMCs or T cells enriched from blood (not recorded which). This clonotype was sampled from a woman younger than 30 who had recovered from COVID-19. DNA of the CDR3: TGTGCCAGCAGCCAAGACCCGGTGGCGGATCAGCCCCAGCATTTT. Translation gives CASSQDPVADQPQHF.